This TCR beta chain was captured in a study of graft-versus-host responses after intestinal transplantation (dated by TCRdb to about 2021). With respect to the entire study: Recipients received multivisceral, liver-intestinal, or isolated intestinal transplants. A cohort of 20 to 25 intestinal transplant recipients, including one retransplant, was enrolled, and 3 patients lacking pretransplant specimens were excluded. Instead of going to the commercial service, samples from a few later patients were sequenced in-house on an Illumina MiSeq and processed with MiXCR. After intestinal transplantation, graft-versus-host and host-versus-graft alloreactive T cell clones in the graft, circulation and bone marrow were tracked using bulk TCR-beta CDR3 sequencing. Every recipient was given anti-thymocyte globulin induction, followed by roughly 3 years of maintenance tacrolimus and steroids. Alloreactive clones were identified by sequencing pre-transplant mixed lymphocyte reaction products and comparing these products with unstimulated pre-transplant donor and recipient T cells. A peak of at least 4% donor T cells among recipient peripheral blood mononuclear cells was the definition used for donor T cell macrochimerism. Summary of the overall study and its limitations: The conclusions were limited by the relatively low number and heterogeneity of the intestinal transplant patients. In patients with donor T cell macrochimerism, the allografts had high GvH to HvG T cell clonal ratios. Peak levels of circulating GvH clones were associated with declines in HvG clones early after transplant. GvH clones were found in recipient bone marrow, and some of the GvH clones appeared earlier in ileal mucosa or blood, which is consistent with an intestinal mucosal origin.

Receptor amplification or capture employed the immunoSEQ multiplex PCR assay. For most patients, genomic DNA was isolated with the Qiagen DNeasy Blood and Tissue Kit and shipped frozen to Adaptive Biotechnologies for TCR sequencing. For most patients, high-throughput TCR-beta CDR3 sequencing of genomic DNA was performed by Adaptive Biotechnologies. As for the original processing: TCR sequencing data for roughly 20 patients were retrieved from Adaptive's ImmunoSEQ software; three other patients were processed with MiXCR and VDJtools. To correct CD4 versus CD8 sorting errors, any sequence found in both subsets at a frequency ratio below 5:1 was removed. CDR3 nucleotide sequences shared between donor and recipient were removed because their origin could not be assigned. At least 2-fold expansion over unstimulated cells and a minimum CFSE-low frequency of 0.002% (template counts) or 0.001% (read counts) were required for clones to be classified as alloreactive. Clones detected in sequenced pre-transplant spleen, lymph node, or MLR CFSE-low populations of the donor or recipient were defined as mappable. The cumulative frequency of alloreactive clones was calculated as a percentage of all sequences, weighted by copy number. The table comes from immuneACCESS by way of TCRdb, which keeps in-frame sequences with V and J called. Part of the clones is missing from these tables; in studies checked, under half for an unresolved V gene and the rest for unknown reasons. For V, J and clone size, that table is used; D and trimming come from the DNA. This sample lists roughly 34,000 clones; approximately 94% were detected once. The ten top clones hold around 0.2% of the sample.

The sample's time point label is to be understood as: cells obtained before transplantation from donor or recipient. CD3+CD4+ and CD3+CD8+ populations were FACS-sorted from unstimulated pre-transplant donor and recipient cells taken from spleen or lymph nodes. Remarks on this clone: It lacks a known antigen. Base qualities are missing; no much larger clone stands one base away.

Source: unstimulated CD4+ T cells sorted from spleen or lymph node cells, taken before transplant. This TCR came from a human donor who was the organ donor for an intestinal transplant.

Here the CDR3 is given as CASSDGRRQGRSNQPQHF. The DNA sequence is given as TGTGCCAGCAGTGACGGGCGGAGGCAGGGCCGTAGCAATCAGCCCCAGCATTTT. The V gene is TRBV6-4 and the J gene is TRBJ1-5; the best D guess is TRBD1, with 5 bases matching. From the germline V gene, CDR1 is MRHNA and CDR2 is SNTAGT. The junction shows trimming of 2 bases on V and 0 bases on J, plus 17 bases between the germline ends. Its CDR3 holds 18 amino acids, cysteine through phenylalanine. The entry retains the CDR3 DNA only, 54 bases that are in frame from base 1.